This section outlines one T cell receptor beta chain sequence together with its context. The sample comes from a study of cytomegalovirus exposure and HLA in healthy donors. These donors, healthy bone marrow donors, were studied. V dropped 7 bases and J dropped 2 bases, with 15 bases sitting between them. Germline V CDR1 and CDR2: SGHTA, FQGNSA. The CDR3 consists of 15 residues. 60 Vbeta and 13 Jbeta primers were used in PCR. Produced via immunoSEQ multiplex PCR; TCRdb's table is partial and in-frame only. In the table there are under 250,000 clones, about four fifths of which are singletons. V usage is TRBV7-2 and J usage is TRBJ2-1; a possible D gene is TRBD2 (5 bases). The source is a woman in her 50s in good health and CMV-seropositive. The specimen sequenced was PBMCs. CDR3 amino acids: CASTLATGPYNEQFF. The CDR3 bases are TGTGCCAGCACCCTAGCTACGGGTCCCTACAATGAGCAGTTCTTC.